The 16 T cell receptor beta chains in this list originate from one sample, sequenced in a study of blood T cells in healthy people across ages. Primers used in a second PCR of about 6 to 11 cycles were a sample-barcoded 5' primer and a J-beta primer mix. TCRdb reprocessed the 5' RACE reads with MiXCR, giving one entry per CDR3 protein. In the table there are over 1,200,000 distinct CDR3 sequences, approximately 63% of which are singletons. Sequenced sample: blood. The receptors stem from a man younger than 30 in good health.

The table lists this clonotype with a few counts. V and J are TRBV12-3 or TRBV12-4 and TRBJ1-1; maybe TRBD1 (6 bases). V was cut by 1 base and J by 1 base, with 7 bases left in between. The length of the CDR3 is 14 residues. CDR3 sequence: CASSLGDKNTEAFF. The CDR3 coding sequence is TGTGCCAGCAGTTTAGGGGACAAGAACACTGAAGCTTTCTTT.

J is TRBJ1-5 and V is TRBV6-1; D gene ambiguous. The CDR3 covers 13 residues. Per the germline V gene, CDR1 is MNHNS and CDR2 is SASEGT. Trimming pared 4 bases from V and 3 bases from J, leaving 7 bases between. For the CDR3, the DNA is TGTGCCAGCAGTGCTACCTTCAATCAGCCCCAGCATTTT. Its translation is CASSATFNQPQHF.

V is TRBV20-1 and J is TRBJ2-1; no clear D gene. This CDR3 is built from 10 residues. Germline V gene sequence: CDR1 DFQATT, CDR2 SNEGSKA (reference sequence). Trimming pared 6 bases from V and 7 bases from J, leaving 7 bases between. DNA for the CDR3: TGCAGTGCCCGTTGGAATGAGCAGTTCTTC. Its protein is CSARWNEQFF.

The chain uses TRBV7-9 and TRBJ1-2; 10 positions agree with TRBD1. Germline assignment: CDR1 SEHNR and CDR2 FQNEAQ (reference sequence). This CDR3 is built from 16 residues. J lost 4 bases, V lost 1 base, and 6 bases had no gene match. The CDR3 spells CASSLVRDRGLYGYTF. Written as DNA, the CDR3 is TGTGCCAGCAGCTTAGTTAGGGACAGGGGCCTCTATGGCTACACCTTC.

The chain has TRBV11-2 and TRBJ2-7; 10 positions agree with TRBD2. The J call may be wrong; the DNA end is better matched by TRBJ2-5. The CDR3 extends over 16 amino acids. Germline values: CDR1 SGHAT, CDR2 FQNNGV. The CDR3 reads CASSGTSDSPRGTQYF. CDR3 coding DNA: TGTGCCAGCAGCGGGACTAGCGACTCCCCTCGCGGGACCCAGTACTTC.

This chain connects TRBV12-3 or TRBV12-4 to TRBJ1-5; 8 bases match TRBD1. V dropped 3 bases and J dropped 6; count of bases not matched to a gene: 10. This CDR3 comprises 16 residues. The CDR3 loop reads CASSFAAQGGGQPQHF. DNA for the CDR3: TGTGCCAGCAGTTTCGCGGCACAGGGGGGCGGTCAGCCCCAGCATTTT.

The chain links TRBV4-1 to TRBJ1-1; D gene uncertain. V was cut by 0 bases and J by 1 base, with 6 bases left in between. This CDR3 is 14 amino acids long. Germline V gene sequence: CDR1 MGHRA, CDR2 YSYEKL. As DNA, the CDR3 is TGCGCCAGCAGCCAAGATCCCCAGAACACTGAAGCTTTCTTT. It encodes CASSQDPQNTEAFF.

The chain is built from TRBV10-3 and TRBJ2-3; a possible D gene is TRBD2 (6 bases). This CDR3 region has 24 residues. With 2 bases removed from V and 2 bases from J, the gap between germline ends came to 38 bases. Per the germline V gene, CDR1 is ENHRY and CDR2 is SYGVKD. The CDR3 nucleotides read TGTGCCATCAGTGAGCCAGTGGGACCTGAGGGATACAGCTTGGGCGGGACGTTCACAGATACGCAGTATTTT. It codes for CAISEPVGPEGYSLGGTFTDTQYF.

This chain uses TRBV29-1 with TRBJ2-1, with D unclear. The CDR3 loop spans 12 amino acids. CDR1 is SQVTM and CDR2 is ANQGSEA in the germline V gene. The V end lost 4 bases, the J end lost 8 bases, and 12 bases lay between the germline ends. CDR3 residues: CSVGTKTHEQFF. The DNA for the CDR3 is TGCAGCGTTGGGACCAAGACCCATGAGCAGTTCTTC.

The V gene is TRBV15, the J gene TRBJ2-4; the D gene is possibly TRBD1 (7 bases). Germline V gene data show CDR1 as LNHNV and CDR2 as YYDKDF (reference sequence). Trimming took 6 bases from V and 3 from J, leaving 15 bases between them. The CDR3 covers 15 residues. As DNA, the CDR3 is TGTGCCACCAGTAATAACAGGGGAGGCAAAAACATTCAGTACTTC. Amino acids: CATSNNRGGKNIQYF.

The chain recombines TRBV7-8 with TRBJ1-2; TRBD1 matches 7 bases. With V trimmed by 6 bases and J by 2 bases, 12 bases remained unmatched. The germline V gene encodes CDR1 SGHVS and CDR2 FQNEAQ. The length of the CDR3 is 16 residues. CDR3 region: CASSDLGQDLNYGYTF. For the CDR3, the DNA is TGTGCCAGCAGTGACCTTGGACAGGATCTAAACTATGGCTACACCTTC.

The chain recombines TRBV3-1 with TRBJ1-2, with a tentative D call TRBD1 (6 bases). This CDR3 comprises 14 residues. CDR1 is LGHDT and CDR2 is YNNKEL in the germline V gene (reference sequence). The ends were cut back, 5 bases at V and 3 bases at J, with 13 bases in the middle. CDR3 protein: CASSSTGQYYGYTF. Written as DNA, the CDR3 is TGTGCCAGCAGCTCTACCGGACAGTACTATGGCTACACCTTC.

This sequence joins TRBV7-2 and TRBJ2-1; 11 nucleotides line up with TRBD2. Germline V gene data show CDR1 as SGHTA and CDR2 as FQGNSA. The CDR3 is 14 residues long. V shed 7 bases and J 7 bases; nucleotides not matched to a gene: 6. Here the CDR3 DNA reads TGTGCCAGCAAAGGGACTAGCGGAGGGAATGAGCAGTTCTTC. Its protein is CASKGTSGGNEQFF.

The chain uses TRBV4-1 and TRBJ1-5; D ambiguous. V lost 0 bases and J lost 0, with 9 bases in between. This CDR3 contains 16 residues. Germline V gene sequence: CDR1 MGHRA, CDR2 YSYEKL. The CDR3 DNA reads TGCGCCAGCAGCCAAGATAATAGGTATAGCAATCAGCCCCAGCATTTT. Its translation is CASSQDNRYSNQPQHF.

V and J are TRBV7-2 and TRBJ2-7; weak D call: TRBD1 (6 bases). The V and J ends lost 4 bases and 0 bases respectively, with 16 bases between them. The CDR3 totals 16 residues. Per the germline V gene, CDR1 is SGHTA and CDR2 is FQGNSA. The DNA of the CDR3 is TGTGCCAGCAGCTATGCCGGGACACCGTCCTCCTACGAGCAGTACTTC. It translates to CASSYAGTPSSYEQYF.

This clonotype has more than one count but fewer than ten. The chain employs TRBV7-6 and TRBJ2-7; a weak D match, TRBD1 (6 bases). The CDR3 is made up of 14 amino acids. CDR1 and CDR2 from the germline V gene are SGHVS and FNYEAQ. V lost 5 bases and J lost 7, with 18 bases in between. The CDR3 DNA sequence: TGTGCCAGCAGCCCCCACGGACAGAGTACGGAGCAGTACTTC. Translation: CASSPHGQSTEQYF.